These T cell receptor beta chains were read from a single sample in a study of beta chain features in type 1 diabetes. The protocol was immunoSEQ multiplex PCR, while the TCRdb copy is restricted to in-frame clones and leaves out a portion. The data hold fewer than 250,000 clones, with roughly two thirds observed a single time. Material for sequencing was naive CD4+ T cells from blood. The receptors derive from a man aged 30 to 39 in good health. Both conserved end residues are part of each CDR3. D genes are given only for firm matches. Size is stated for part of the rows, as once, few or many counts, or as a class when the clone is expanded.

.	TRBV30	.	14	TRBJ2-3	CAWSVFRVGDTQYF	TGTGCCTGGAGTGTTTTTAGGGTTGGAGATACGCAGTATTTT
.	TRBV9	TRBD1	14	TRBJ1-2	CASSQTGADYGYTF	TGTGCCAGCAGCCAAACAGGGGCGGACTATGGCTACACCTTC
.	TRBV29-1	.	11	TRBJ2-5	CSVEVGETQYF	TGCAGCGTTGAAGTCGGAGAGACCCAGTACTTC
.	TRBV4-3	.	14	TRBJ2-1	CASSQDPSRNEQFF	TGCGCCAGCAGCCAAGATCCCAGCCGAAATGAGCAGTTCTTC
.	TRBV29-1	.	15	TRBJ1-5	CSVGGTKDSNQPQHF	TGCAGCGTGGGAGGGACAAAAGATAGCAATCAGCCCCAGCATTTT
.	TRBV30	.	13	TRBJ2-7	CAWRRGETYEQYF	TGTGCCTGGAGGAGGGGCGAAACCTACGAGCAGTACTTC
.	TRBV29-1	.	14	TRBJ2-7	CSVGIRTPSYEQYF	TGCAGCGTTGGTATAAGGACCCCTTCCTACGAGCAGTACTTC
.	TRBV30	.	12	TRBJ1-2	CAWMVGIHGYTF	TGTGCCTGGATGGTAGGGATCCATGGCTACACCTTC
.	TRBV10-3	TRBD1	14	TRBJ2-3	CAITMDRGADTQYF	TGTGCCATCACCATGGACAGGGGTGCAGATACGCAGTATTTT
.	TRBV2	TRBD2	15	TRBJ2-5	CASRRTSGIEETQYF	TGTGCCAGCAGACGGACTAGCGGGATTGAAGAGACCCAGTACTTC
.	TRBV30	.	15	TRBJ2-7	CAWRGMRTGERGQYF	TGTGCCTGGAGAGGGATGAGGACTGGCGAGAGGGGGCAGTACTTC
.	TRBV30	.	13	TRBJ2-5	CAWSDEGVKTQYF	TGTGCCTGGAGTGACGAGGGAGTGAAGACCCAGTACTTC
.	TRBV30	.	14	TRBJ2-6	CAWSVLGGANVLTF	TGTGCCTGGAGTGTACTAGGTGGGGCCAACGTCCTGACTTTC
.	TRBV29-1	.	13	TRBJ2-5	CSVYLPFTETQYF	TGCAGCGTCTATTTGCCCTTTACCGAGACCCAGTACTTC
.	TRBV15	.	15	TRBJ2-3	CATSRDLGSTDTQYF	TGTGCCACCAGCAGAGATCTTGGTAGCACAGATACGCAGTATTTT
.	TRBV30	.	14	TRBJ2-3	CAWTGRGGTDTQYF	TGTGCCTGGACCGGTCGCGGGGGCACAGATACGCAGTATTTT
.	TRBV14	.	16	TRBJ2-5	CASSPLGKGTRETQYF	TGTGCCAGCAGCCCTCTGGGAAAGGGGACGAGGGAGACCCAGTACTTC
.	TRBV5-4	.	14	TRBJ2-5	CASSLVIGEETQYF	TGTGCCAGCAGCTTGGTGATAGGGGAAGAGACCCAGTACTTC
.	TRBV29-1	.	12	TRBJ2-1	CSVDKVTNEQFF	TGCAGCGTTGACAAGGTTACTAATGAGCAGTTCTTC
.	TRBV29-1	TRBD2	15	TRBJ2-3	CSARGLAGAGDTQYF	TGCAGCGCTCGGGGACTAGCGGGAGCGGGAGATACGCAGTATTTT
few	TRBV15	.	16	TRBJ2-7	CATSRDLAGVSYEQYF	TGTGCCACCAGCAGAGATTTGGCAGGGGTATCCTACGAGCAGTACTTC
.	TRBV23-1	.	13	TRBJ1-5	CASSHSLIRPQHF	TGCGCCAGCAGTCACTCGCTCATCCGGCCCCAGCATTTT
few	TRBV29-1	.	11	TRBJ1-1	CSVAGLLGAFF	TGCAGCGTTGCTGGACTCCTTGGGGCTTTCTTT
.	TRBV27	TRBD2	15	TRBJ2-7	CASSGLAGGTYEQYF	TGTGCCAGCAGTGGACTAGCGGGAGGCACCTACGAGCAGTACTTC